Each of the 32 T cell receptor beta chains below was sequenced from the same sample in a study of T cells in Graves' hyperthyroidism and ophthalmopathy. TCR beta CDR3 region amplification was performed from RNA transcripts. HTBI primers were the set used in a first-round RT-PCR of the TCR CDR3. TCRdb re-derived calls from the multiplex PCR reads in MiXCR, one entry per CDR3 protein. The sample has a few hundred thousand distinct CDR3 sequences, around 15% seen once; the top ten hold about 30%. Sequencing was performed on blood. The receptors shown here come from a woman in her forties or fifties with Graves' hyperthyroidism that later progressed to Graves' ophthalmopathy.

This clonotype showed up many times. V usage is TRBV6-1 and J usage is TRBJ1-2; 7 bases are a match to TRBD1. Germline CDR1 reads MNHNS; CDR2 reads SASEGT. The CDR3 is 15 amino acids. V shed 5 bases, J shed 4 bases, and the junction held 10 bases outside the gene matches. CDR3 loop: CASSYGAGGIYGYTF. DNA for the CDR3: TGTGCCAGCAGTTATGGCGCAGGGGGTATCTATGGCTACACCTTC.

This clonotype has ten or more counts. The chain uses TRBV7-9 and TRBJ2-5; D perhaps matches TRBD2 (5 bases). CDR1 is SEHNR and CDR2 is FQNEAQ in the germline V gene (reference sequence). This CDR3 region has 12 residues. V lost 5 bases and J 5 bases, leaving 9 bases between the germline ends. CDR3 DNA: TGTGCCAGCAGCGGAGAGGGCGAGACCCAGTACTTC. Its translation is CASSGEGETQYF.

This clonotype was counted between two and nine times. V usage is TRBV6-1 and J usage is TRBJ2-7; 9 bases align to TRBD1. Germline V gene sequence: CDR1 MNHNS, CDR2 SASEGT. CDR3 length equals 15 residues. Unmatched junction bases numbered 12, after V lost 5 bases and J lost 7 bases. CDR3 region: CASSLRTGAPLEQYF. The CDR3 DNA follows: TGTGCCAGCAGTCTTCGGACAGGGGCGCCGTTGGAGCAGTACTTC.

Ten or more counts support this clonotype. J is TRBJ2-7 and V is TRBV16; 11 bases are a match to TRBD2. The CDR3 length is 17 residues. Germline CDR1 KGHSY, CDR2 FQNENV. V shed 4 bases, J shed 1 base, and the junction held 9 bases outside the gene matches. This chain's CDR3 is CASSPGTSGDYSYEQYF. The CDR3 bases are TGTGCCAGCAGCCCTGGGACTAGCGGAGACTATTCCTACGAGCAGTACTTC.

The chain recombines TRBV6-5 with TRBJ2-2, with D unresolved. The CDR3 has 18 amino acids. Germline CDR1 is MNHEY and CDR2 is SVGAGI. The ends were cut back, 2 bases at V and 0 bases at J, with 16 bases in the middle. CDR3 nucleotide sequence: TGTGCCAGCAGTTACCGGACCGTTTCGTGGGCGAACACCGGGGAGCTGTTTTTT. As protein: CASSYRTVSWANTGELFF.

This clonotype was counted between two and nine times. The chain carries TRBV19 and TRBJ2-2, with D maybe TRBD1 (5 bases). Germline V gene data show CDR1 as LNHDA and CDR2 as SQIVND (reference sequence). Trimming took 8 bases from V and 2 from J, leaving 12 bases between them. This CDR3 has 14 residues. CDR3 region: CASRSQGNTGELFF. The DNA for the CDR3 is TGTGCCAGTCGGTCTCAGGGTAACACCGGGGAGCTGTTTTTT.

This clonotype was recorded at least ten times. V and J are TRBV7-9 and TRBJ2-7; 7 bases line up with TRBD1. The CDR3 consists of 14 residues. Trimming at V came to 5 bases and at J to 2 bases, leaving 6 bases not matched to a gene. Germline V gene data show CDR1 as SEHNR and CDR2 as FQNEAQ (reference sequence). The CDR3: CASSTRDSPYEQYF. CDR3 DNA: TGTGCCAGCAGCACACGGGACAGCCCCTACGAGCAGTACTTC.

This clonotype occurred many times. The chain carries TRBV28 and TRBJ2-1; TRBD1 matches at 8 bases. The CDR3 sequence is 16 residues long. The germline V gene has CDR1 MDHEN and CDR2 SYDVKM. The junction had 10 bases not matched to a gene; V was cut back by 3 bases and J by 6 bases. The CDR3 region has the DNA TGTGCCAGCAGTTTGACTGACAGGGGATTTCGCAATGAGCAGTTCTTC. Translation: CASSLTDRGFRNEQFF.

This clonotype was counted ten times or more. The J gene is TRBJ2-1, the V gene TRBV30; TRBD2 matches 7 bases. With 3 bases clipped from V and 13 bases from J, the junction kept 12 bases outside the gene matches. From germline, CDR1 is GTSNPN and CDR2 SVGIG (reference sequence). The CDR3 runs to 13 residues. The CDR3: CAWSVGGGPRQFF. The CDR3 region has the DNA TGTGCCTGGAGCGTTGGGGGAGGGCCCCGTCAGTTCTTC.

The chain combines TRBV4-1 with TRBJ2-2; D not resolved. Per the germline V gene, CDR1 is MGHRA and CDR2 is YSYEKL. The CDR3 loop spans 11 amino acids. The V gene lost 3 bases and the J gene lost 10 bases, with 6 bases spanning the gap. The CDR3 is CASSQLEELFF. DNA for the CDR3: TGCGCCAGCAGCCAGTTGGAGGAGCTGTTTTTT.

This sequence joins TRBV20-1 and TRBJ2-7; 9 bases line up with TRBD2. Germline V gene sequence: CDR1 DFQATT, CDR2 SNEGSKA (reference sequence). V shed 4 bases, J shed 2 bases, and the junction held 12 bases outside the gene matches. CDR3 length: 16 residues. CDR3 bases: TGCAGTGCTAAGGCCCCATTTAGCGGGAGTCCCTACGAGCAGTACTTC. Residues: CSAKAPFSGSPYEQYF.

This clonotype was seen repeatedly, ten times or more. V and J are TRBV6-1 and TRBJ2-7; TRBD2 matches at 7 bases. J was trimmed by 2 bases and V by 4 bases; bases with no gene match: 8. Germline loops: CDR1 MNHNS, CDR2 SASEGT. The length of the CDR3 is 15 residues. The CDR3 sequence: CASSASMGGPYEQYF. CDR3 bases: TGTGCCAGCAGTGCGTCGATGGGAGGGCCCTACGAGCAGTACTTC.

At least ten counts were recorded for this clonotype. J is TRBJ2-3 and V is TRBV19; 9 bases agree with TRBD2. Germline CDR1 LNHDA, CDR2 SQIVND (reference sequence). V was clipped by 4 bases and J by 1 base; unmatched bases: 12. The CDR3 is made up of 18 amino acids. CDR3 bases: TGTGCCAGTAGTACCCTCCTTGGAGCGGGGGGCGGCACAGATACGCAGTATTTT. Residues: CASSTLLGAGGGTDTQYF.

This clonotype was observed many times. The chain links TRBV20-1 to TRBJ2-3; D is uncertain. CDR1 and CDR2 (germline): DFQATT, SNEGSKA (reference sequence). With 1 base removed from V and 6 bases from J, the gap between germline ends came to 11 bases. This CDR3 is built from 13 residues. The CDR3 sequence is CSARGPVGDTQYF. The DNA for the CDR3 is TGCAGTGCTAGAGGTCCCGTCGGTGATACGCAGTATTTT.

To note about this clonotype: A read error may be the cause here, since a much bigger clone is one base away. In DNA, the CDR3 is TGCGCCAGCAGTGAGCCAGGACAGGGGGGGAGCTCCTACGGGCAGTACTTC. It encodes CASSEPGQGGSSYGQYF. V usage is TRBV10-2 and J usage is TRBJ2-7; 10 nucleotides match TRBD1. This CDR3 comprises 17 residues. Per the germline V gene, CDR1 is WSHSY and CDR2 is SAAADI.

This clonotype was picked up many times. This chain links TRBV18 with TRBJ1-4; D may be TRBD1 (5 bases). Germline loops: CDR1 KGHSH, CDR2 LQKENI. CDR3 size: 14 residues. V was trimmed by 5 bases and J by 5 bases, leaving 12 bases between them. The CDR3 DNA reads TGTGCCAGCTCAGCTATTGGACAAAATGAAAAACTGTTTTTT. Residues: CASSAIGQNEKLFF.

This clonotype was seen once. The V gene is TRBV20-1, the J gene TRBJ2-7; D is perhaps TRBD2 (6 bases). CDR3 length: 15 residues. V lost 1 base and J 9 bases, leaving 22 bases between the germline ends. The V gene's germline CDR1 is DFQATT and CDR2 SNEGSKA (reference sequence). This chain's CDR3 is CSARVHSPARRGQYF. The CDR3 coding sequence is TGCAGTGCTAGAGTTCATAGCCCCGCGAGGAGGGGGCAGTACTTC.

This clonotype was seen ten or more times. V usage is TRBV28 and J usage is TRBJ2-1; 10 positions agree with TRBD2. CDR3 length: 17 residues. V trimming: 7 bases; J trimming: 4 bases; junction bases outside the gene matches: 13. Germline lookup yields CDR1 MDHEN and CDR2 SYDVKM. The CDR3 here is CASKGASSGSQYNEQFF. CDR3 DNA sequence: TGTGCCAGCAAGGGTGCGTCTAGCGGGAGTCAATACAATGAGCAGTTCTTC.

This clonotype was seen more than once but under ten times. The chain employs TRBV30 and TRBJ1-3; tentatively, D is TRBD1 (5 bases). CDR3 size: 13 residues. Trimming took off 5 bases at V and 0 bases at J, with 8 bases between the two ends. Germline V lookup: CDR1 GTSNPN, CDR2 SVGIG (reference sequence). CDR3 DNA: TGTGCCTGGGACAGTTACTCTGGAAACACCATATATTTT. Its translation is CAWDSYSGNTIYF.

This clonotype came up many times. The chain recombines TRBV2 with TRBJ2-1, with a weak D call TRBD1 (6 bases). Germline V lookup: CDR1 SNHLY, CDR2 FYNNEI. This CDR3 contains 12 residues. Trimming left V 8 bases short and J 7 bases short, with 12 bases between. The CDR3 loop is CASSGQGNEQFF. For the CDR3, the DNA is TGTGCCAGCTCCGGGCAGGGGAATGAGCAGTTCTTC. Supplemented by reference TRBV2 and TRBJ2-1, the full variable domain reads EPEVTQTPSHQVTQMGQEVILRCVPISNHLYFYWYRQILGQKVEFLVSFYNNEISEKSEIFDDQFSVERPDGSNFTLKIRSTKLEDSAMYFCASSGQGNEQFFGPGTRLTVL.

This clonotype was observed at least ten times. V and J are TRBV28 and TRBJ2-7; the D is unclear. This CDR3 region has 14 residues. Trimming took 6 bases from V and 7 from J, leaving 19 bases between them. Germline V lookup: CDR1 MDHEN, CDR2 SYDVKM. This CDR3 reads CASRLPIPAREQYF. The CDR3 DNA sequence: TGTGCCAGCAGACTACCTATCCCCGCAAGGGAGCAGTACTTC.

Many counts were recorded for this clonotype. The chain is built from TRBV28 and TRBJ1-3; D uncertain. V was clipped by 7 bases and J by 0 bases, with 7 bases between them. Per germline, CDR1 MDHEN and CDR2 SYDVKM. The CDR3 totals 13 residues. The CDR3: CASTPYSGNTIYF. Written as DNA, the CDR3 is TGTGCCAGCACCCCGTACTCTGGAAACACCATATATTTT.

This clonotype was detected many times. This chain links TRBV2 with TRBJ2-1; perhaps TRBD2 as D (6 bases). With 2 bases removed from V and 10 bases from J, the gap between germline ends came to 15 bases. Germline V gene sequence: CDR1 SNHLY, CDR2 FYNNEI. This CDR3 comprises 14 residues. The CDR3 is CASSELAGIVEQFF. DNA of the CDR3: TGTGCCAGCAGTGAACTGGCGGGAATAGTCGAGCAGTTCTTC.

This clonotype was recorded a few times. The chain employs TRBV19 and TRBJ1-5; no reliable D call. Deletions cut 10 bases from V and 0 bases from J, with 25 bases between. CDR1 and CDR2 (germline): LNHDA, SQIVND (reference sequence). CDR3 length: 18 amino acids. CDR3 coding DNA: TGTGCCACCCACACTTCTAGTGGTTCTGGCCATAGCAATCAGCCCCAGCATTTT. It codes for CATHTSSGSGHSNQPQHF. Combining the CDR3 with reference TRBV19 and TRBJ1-5 gives the whole variable domain DGGITQSPKYLFRKEGQNVTLSCEQNLNHDAMYWYRQDPGQGLRLIYYSQIVNDFQKGDIAEGYSVSREKKESFPLTVTSAQKNPTAFYLCATHTSSGSGHSNQPQHFGDGTRLSIL.

V usage is TRBV2 and J usage is TRBJ1-2; tentatively, D is TRBD1 (5 bases). The V end lost 6 bases, the J end lost 2 bases, and 13 bases lay between the germline ends. Germline CDR1 and CDR2: SNHLY and FYNNEI. This CDR3 is built from 14 residues. The CDR3 sequence: CASSATGNNYGYTF. The CDR3 coding sequence is TGTGCCAGCAGCGCCACAGGTAACAACTATGGCTACACCTTC.

This clonotype was seen ten or more times. The chain is built from TRBV20-1 and TRBJ1-5; D is possibly TRBD1 (5 bases). The germline V and J ends were trimmed by 0 bases and 3 bases, with 12 bases remaining between them. This CDR3 is built from 15 residues. Germline loops: CDR1 DFQATT, CDR2 SNEGSKA (reference sequence). CDR3 amino acids: CSARDSTVLNQPQHF. Here the CDR3 DNA reads TGCAGTGCTAGAGATTCGACAGTCCTCAATCAGCCCCAGCATTTT.

This clonotype was seen ten or more times. The chain joins TRBV30 to TRBJ2-7; weak D call: TRBD1 (5 bases). The V gene's germline CDR1 is GTSNPN and CDR2 SVGIG (reference sequence). Trimming pared 2 bases from V and 9 bases from J, leaving 11 bases between. The CDR3 loop spans 11 amino acids. The CDR3 DNA is TGTGCCTGGAGTAATAGGGGTTGGCAGTACTTC. It codes for CAWSNRGWQYF.

This rearrangement joins TRBV29-1 to TRBJ2-3; weak D call: TRBD1 (6 bases). CDR1 and CDR2 from the germline V gene are SQVTM and ANQGSEA. This CDR3 is built from 12 residues. V was pared by 6 bases and J by 3 bases, with 10 bases between. CDR3 amino acids: CSVRTVTDTQYF. The CDR3 DNA reads TGCAGCGTAAGGACAGTTACAGATACGCAGTATTTT.

This clonotype occurred many times. The chain couples TRBV20-1 to TRBJ2-7; maybe TRBD2 (6 bases). CDR1 is DFQATT, CDR2 SNEGSKA, per germline (reference sequence). V shed 6 bases and J shed 4 bases, with 19 bases lying between them. The CDR3 is made up of 14 amino acids. The CDR3 DNA reads TGCAGTGCCAGTTACGGCGGGAAAGAGTACGAGCAGTACTTC. As protein: CSASYGGKEYEQYF.

Many counts were recorded for this clonotype. The chain links TRBV12-3 or TRBV12-4 to TRBJ1-4; 9 nucleotides line up with TRBD1. This CDR3 has 16 residues. The V segment lost 5 bases and the J segment 2 bases; nucleotides outside the gene matches: 6. This CDR3 reads CASSPQGAPTNEKLFF. CDR3 in DNA: TGTGCCAGCAGTCCACAGGGGGCGCCCACTAATGAAAAACTGTTTTTT.

The CDR3 loop reads CASSQEMGRYEQYF. CDR3 sequence (DNA): TGTGCCAGCAGCCAAGAGATGGGACGCTACGAGCAGTACTTC. This chain uses TRBV11-1 with TRBJ2-7, with D perhaps TRBD1 or TRBD2 (5 bases each). The CDR3 sequence is 14 residues long. The germline V and J ends were trimmed by 5 bases and 3 bases, with 14 bases remaining between them. Germline V gives CDR1 SGHAT, CDR2 FQDESV (reference sequence).

Many counts were recorded for this clonotype. The chain uses TRBV11-2 and TRBJ2-7; D is unresolved. The V and J ends lost 5 bases and 2 bases respectively, with 10 bases between them. The germline gives CDR1 SGHAT, CDR2 FQNNGV. The CDR3 has 13 amino acids. CDR3 protein: CASSPDGPYEQYF. CDR3 DNA sequence: TGTGCCAGCAGCCCTGACGGGCCCTACGAGCAGTACTTC.